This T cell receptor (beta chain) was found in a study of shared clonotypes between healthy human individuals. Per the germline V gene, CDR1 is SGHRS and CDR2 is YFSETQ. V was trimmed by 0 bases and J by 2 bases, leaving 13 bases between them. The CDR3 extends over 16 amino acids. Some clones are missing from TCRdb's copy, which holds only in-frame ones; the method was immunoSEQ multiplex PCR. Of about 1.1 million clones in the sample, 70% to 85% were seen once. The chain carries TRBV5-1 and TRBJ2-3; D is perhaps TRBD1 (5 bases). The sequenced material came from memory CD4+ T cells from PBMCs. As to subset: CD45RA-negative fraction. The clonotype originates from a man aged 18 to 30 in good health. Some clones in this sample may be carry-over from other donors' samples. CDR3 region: CASSLDIGQNTDTQYF. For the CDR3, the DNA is TGCGCCAGCAGCTTGGACATAGGACAAAACACAGATACGCAGTATTTT. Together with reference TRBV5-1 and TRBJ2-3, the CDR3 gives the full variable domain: KAGVTQTPRYLIKTRGQQVTLSCSPISGHRSVSWYQQTPGQGLQFLFEYFSETQRNKGNFPGRFSGRQFSNSRSEMNVSTLELGDSALYLCASSLDIGQNTDTQYFGPGTRLTVL.